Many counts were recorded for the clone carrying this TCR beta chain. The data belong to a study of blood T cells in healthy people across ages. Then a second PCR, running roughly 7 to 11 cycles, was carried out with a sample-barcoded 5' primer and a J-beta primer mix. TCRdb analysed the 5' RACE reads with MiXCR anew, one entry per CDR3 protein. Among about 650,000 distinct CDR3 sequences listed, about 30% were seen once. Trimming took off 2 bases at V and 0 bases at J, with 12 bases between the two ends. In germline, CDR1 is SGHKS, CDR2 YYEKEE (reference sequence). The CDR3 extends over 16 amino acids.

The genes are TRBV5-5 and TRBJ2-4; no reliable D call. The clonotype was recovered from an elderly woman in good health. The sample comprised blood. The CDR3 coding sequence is TGTGCCAGCAGCTTCAGGCCTCCCCAAGCCAAAAACATTCAGTACTTC. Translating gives CASSFRPPQAKNIQYF. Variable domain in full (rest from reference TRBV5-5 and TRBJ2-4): DAGVTQSPTHLIKTRGQQVTLRCSPISGHKSVSWYQQVLGQGPQFIFQYYEKEERGRGNFPDRFSARQFPNYSSELNVNALLLGDSALYLCASSFRPPQAKNIQYFGAGTRLSVL.